This record covers a single TCR beta chain. At one of its ends the junction is not consistent with the germline gene, which may arise from a read error. CDR1 and CDR2 from the germline V gene are SQVTM and ANQGSEA. The CDR3 contains 12 residues. This entry comes from a study of control samples from healthy donors and cancer patients. Profiling relied on immunoSEQ multiplex PCR, and the TCRdb table lists in-frame clones only, not all of them. The sample carries more than 95,000 clones, 75% to 90% recorded once. This TCR derives from a woman between 45 and 65 years old with colorectal cancer. The chain has TRBV29-1 and TRBJ2-2; 8 bases align to TRBD2. The sequencing input was PBMCs. CDR3: CSVDLEAGGLFF. The CDR3 DNA reads TGCAGCGTTGATCTCGAGGCGGGGGGGCTGTTTTTT.